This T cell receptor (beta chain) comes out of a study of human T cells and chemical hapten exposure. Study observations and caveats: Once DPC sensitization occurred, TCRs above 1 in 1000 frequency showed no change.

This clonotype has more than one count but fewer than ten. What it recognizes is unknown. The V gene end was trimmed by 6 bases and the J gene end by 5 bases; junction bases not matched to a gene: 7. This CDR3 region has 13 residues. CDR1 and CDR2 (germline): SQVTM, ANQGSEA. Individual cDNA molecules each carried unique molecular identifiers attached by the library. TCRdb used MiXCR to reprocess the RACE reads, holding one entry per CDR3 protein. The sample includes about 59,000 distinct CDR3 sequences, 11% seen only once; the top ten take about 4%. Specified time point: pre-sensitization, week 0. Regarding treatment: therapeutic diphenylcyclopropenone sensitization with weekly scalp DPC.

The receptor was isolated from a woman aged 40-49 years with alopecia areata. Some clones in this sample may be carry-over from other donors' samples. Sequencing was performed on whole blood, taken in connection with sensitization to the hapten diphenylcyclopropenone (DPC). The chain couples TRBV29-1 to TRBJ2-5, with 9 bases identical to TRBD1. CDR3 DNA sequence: TGCAGCGTGGGGACAGGGAGTGGGGAGACCCAGTACTTC. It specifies CSVGTGSGETQYF.